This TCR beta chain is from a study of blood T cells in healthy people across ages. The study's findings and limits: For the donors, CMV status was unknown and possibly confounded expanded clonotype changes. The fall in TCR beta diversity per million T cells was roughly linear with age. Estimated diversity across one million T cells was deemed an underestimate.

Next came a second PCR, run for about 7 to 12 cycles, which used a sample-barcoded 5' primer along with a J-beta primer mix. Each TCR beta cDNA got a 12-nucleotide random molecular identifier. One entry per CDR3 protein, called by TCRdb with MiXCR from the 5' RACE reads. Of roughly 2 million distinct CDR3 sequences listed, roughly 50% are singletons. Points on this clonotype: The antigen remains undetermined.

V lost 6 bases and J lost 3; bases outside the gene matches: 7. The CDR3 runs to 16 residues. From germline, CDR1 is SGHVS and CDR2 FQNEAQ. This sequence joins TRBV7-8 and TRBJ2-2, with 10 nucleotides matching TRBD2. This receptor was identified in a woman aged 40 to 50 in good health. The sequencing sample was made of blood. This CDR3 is CASRRTSGAYTGELFF. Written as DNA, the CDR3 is TGTGCCAGCAGACGTACTAGCGGGGCTTACACCGGGGAGCTGTTTTTT. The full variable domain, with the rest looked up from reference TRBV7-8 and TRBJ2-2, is GAGVSQSPRYKVAKRGQDVALRCDPISGHVSLFWYQQALGQGPEFLTYFQNEAQLDKSGLPSDRFFAERPEGSVSTLKIQRTQQEDSAVYLCASRRTSGAYTGELFFGEGSRLTVL.